This T cell receptor (beta chain) was identified during a study of T cell repertoires in cytomegalovirus infection. MiXCR, applied by TCRdb to the reads, yields one record per CDR3 protein. This table has 550,000 to 700,000 distinct CDR3 sequences, about 40% appearing once. About this clonotype itself: The target antigen is unknown.

V was pared by 4 bases and J by 4 bases, with 13 bases between. Germline values: CDR1 SGHDN, CDR2 FVKESK. This CDR3 has 14 residues. The sequence was collected from a human donor in good health (CMV status not recorded). Some clones in this sample may be carry-over from other donors' samples. V usage is TRBV14 and J usage is TRBJ1-1; D call uncertain. Specimen: cultured PBMCs, collected from culture after CMV antigen stimulation. The CDR3 protein is CASSPLVQGTEAFF. The CDR3 DNA is TGTGCCAGCAGCCCTCTCGTCCAAGGCACTGAAGCTTTCTTT.